Each of the 32 T cell receptor beta chains below was sequenced from the same sample in a study of T cell repertoires in cytomegalovirus infection. TCRdb reprocessed the reads with MiXCR, giving one entry per CDR3 protein. The sample yields about 360,000 distinct CDR3 sequences, approximately 18% seen once. Source material: PBMCs. All receptors come from a human donor in good health (CMV status not recorded). Some clones in this sample may be carry-over from other donors' samples.

This clonotype was detected only once. The chain uses TRBV19 and TRBJ1-5; D may be TRBD1 (5 bases). CDR1 LNHDA and CDR2 SQIVND come from the germline V gene (reference sequence). The CDR3 totals 12 residues. V gave up 2 bases and J gave up 13 bases, with 12 bases separating them. The CDR3 coding sequence is TGTGCCAGTAGTATAATAACAGGTTCGCAGCATTTT. The encoded protein is CASSIITGSQHF.

This clonotype was seen a few times. The V gene is TRBV27, the J gene TRBJ2-7, with D perhaps assigned TRBD1 or TRBD2 (5 bases each). The CDR3 length is 16 residues. V was shortened by 6 bases and J by 5 bases, with 23 bases between the two germline ends. CDR1 is MNHEY, CDR2 SMNVEV, per germline (reference sequence). Here the CDR3 reads CASSALAGTHKDEQYF. The DNA for the CDR3 is TGTGCCAGCAGCGCCCTAGCCGGGACCCATAAGGACGAGCAGTACTTC.

This clonotype was observed many times. CDR3 amino acids: CASSSGVERNQPQHF. CDR3 bases: TGCGCCAGCAGCTCAGGGGTAGAACGCAATCAGCCCCAGCATTTT. This chain links TRBV4-3 with TRBJ1-5; TRBD1 might be the D (6 bases). The CDR3 length is 15 residues. The germline V gene encodes CDR1 LGHNA and CDR2 YSLEER. Trimming shortened V by 5 bases and J by 2 bases, and 13 bases separated the two germline ends.

This clonotype occurred a few times. V is TRBV20-1 and J is TRBJ1-5, with D tentatively TRBD1 (6 bases). Germline lookup yields CDR1 DFQATT and CDR2 SNEGSKA (reference sequence). The CDR3 spans 14 residues. Trimming removed 1 base from V and 5 bases from J, with 12 bases in between. The CDR3 nucleotides read TGCAGTGCTAGAGCCGGGGGGCCCGATCAGCCCCAGCATTTT. Protein: CSARAGGPDQPQHF.

This clonotype was counted a few times. The chain links TRBV5-1 to TRBJ2-1; D is undetermined. Trimming stripped 5 bases from V and 4 bases from J, with 19 bases between. The CDR3 has 16 amino acids. The germline CDR1 and CDR2 sequences are SGHRS and YFSETQ. CDR3 bases: TGCGCCAGCAGTCTTCGGGTCACGGACCAATACAATGAGCAGTTCTTC. Translation: CASSLRVTDQYNEQFF. Filled out from reference TRBV5-1 and TRBJ2-1, the complete variable domain reads KAGVTQTPRYLIKTRGQQVTLSCSPISGHRSVSWYQQTPGQGLQFLFEYFSETQRNKGNFPGRFSGRQFSNSRSEMNVSTLELGDSALYLCASSLRVTDQYNEQFFGPGTRLTVL.

V usage is TRBV4-2 and J usage is TRBJ1-4, with 8 bases lining up with TRBD1. V dropped 6 bases and J dropped 7; count of bases not matched to a gene: 7. Germline CDR1 and CDR2: LGHNA and YNFKEQ. The CDR3 consists of 14 residues. In nucleotides, the CDR3 is TGTGCCAGCAGACCTCAGGGGGCGCCTGAAAAACTGTTTTTT. This sequence encodes CASRPQGAPEKLFF.

CDR3 sequence: CASRRQFSESDTQYF. The CDR3 DNA sequence: TGTGCCAGCAGAAGACAGTTCTCGGAATCAGATACGCAGTATTTT. The chain links TRBV11-2 to TRBJ2-3, with D perhaps TRBD1 (5 bases). Trimming cost V 6 bases and J 4 bases, with 17 bases left between them. The germline V gene encodes CDR1 SGHAT and CDR2 FQNNGV. The CDR3 has 15 amino acids.

The J gene is TRBJ1-1, the V gene TRBV4-1; no clear D. The CDR3 contains 16 residues. Trimming stripped 2 bases from V and 1 base from J, with 14 bases between. The germline V gene has CDR1 MGHRA and CDR2 YSYEKL. The CDR3 bases are TGCGCCAGCAGCCAAATAAACCTGGTAGCGAACACTGAAGCTTTCTTT. It yields the protein CASSQINLVANTEAFF.

This clonotype was counted between two and nine times. The genes are TRBV2 and TRBJ2-5; D not resolved. V was clipped by 6 bases and J by 1 base, with 12 bases between them. Germline V gene sequence: CDR1 SNHLY, CDR2 FYNNEI. The CDR3 covers 14 residues. CDR3 sequence (DNA): TGTGCCAGCAGGGTAGATCCACCCCAAGAGACCCAGTACTTC. Protein product: CASRVDPPQETQYF.

This clonotype was observed many times. V and J are TRBV12-3 or TRBV12-4 and TRBJ1-2; D ambiguous. The germline V and J ends were trimmed by 4 bases and 3 bases, with 6 bases remaining between them. The CDR3 length is 12 residues. CDR3 coding DNA: TGTGCCAGCAGTTCTATAGACTATGGCTACACCTTC. Its translation is CASSSIDYGYTF.

The CDR3 sequence: CASSQGRGNNQPQHF. The CDR3 bases are TGCGCCAGCAGCCAAGGCAGGGGCAACAATCAGCCCCAGCATTTT. The chain is built from TRBV4-1 and TRBJ1-5, with TRBD1 as a possible D gene (6 bases). V shed 1 base and J shed 3 bases, with 10 bases lying between them. Germline V gene sequence: CDR1 MGHRA, CDR2 YSYEKL. The CDR3 consists of 15 residues.

The table lists this clonotype with a few counts. In nucleotides, the CDR3 is TGTGCCAGCAGTGTCGGGGGGGGGGGGAACACTGAAGCTTTCTTT. Translation gives CASSVGGGGNTEAFF. The V gene is TRBV2, the J gene TRBJ1-1, with D tentatively TRBD1 (5 bases). Trimming pared 4 bases from V and 1 base from J, leaving 13 bases between. The germline gives CDR1 SNHLY, CDR2 FYNNEI. This CDR3 has 15 residues.

This clonotype was seen more than once but under ten times. The chain couples TRBV4-1 to TRBJ1-2; a weak D match, TRBD1 (6 bases). The CDR3 has 13 amino acids. CDR1 and CDR2 (germline): MGHRA, YSYEKL. Between the trimmed V and J ends, which lost 3 bases and 4 bases, there was a span of 9 bases. The CDR3 protein is CASSHGGVYGYTF. CDR3 bases: TGCGCCAGCAGCCATGGGGGCGTCTATGGCTACACCTTC.

This clonotype was counted a few times. V and J are TRBV2 and TRBJ2-5, with 8 bases aligning to TRBD1. The CDR3 length is 12 residues. J lost 5 bases, V lost 4 bases, and 0 bases had no gene match. In germline, CDR1 is SNHLY, CDR2 FYNNEI. The CDR3 loop is CASSGQGETQYF. CDR3 coding DNA: TGTGCCAGCAGTGGACAGGGGGAGACCCAGTACTTC.

This clonotype showed up many times. This chain uses TRBV4-3 with TRBJ2-3; 9 nucleotides match TRBD2. Germline V gene data show CDR1 as LGHNA and CDR2 as YSLEER. V dropped 1 base and J dropped 1; count of bases not matched to a gene: 3. The length of the CDR3 is 16 residues. CDR3 nucleotides: TGCGCCAGCAGCCAAGGGTTAGCGGGAGGCACAGATACGCAGTATTTT. Its translation: CASSQGLAGGTDTQYF.

The chain is built from TRBV19 and TRBJ2-7; D is unresolved. This CDR3 is built from 14 residues. Per the germline V gene, CDR1 is LNHDA and CDR2 is SQIVND (reference sequence). The V and J ends lost 1 base and 1 base respectively, with 8 bases between them. The chain's CDR3 is CASSIAANSYEQYF. The CDR3 bases are TGTGCCAGTAGTATAGCGGCAAATTCCTACGAGCAGTACTTC. Combining the CDR3 with reference TRBV19 and TRBJ2-7 gives the whole variable domain DGGITQSPKYLFRKEGQNVTLSCEQNLNHDAMYWYRQDPGQGLRLIYYSQIVNDFQKGDIAEGYSVSREKKESFPLTVTSAQKNPTAFYLCASSIAANSYEQYFGPGTRLTVT.

This clonotype was detected ten times or more. V usage is TRBV28 and J usage is TRBJ1-2, with unresolved D. Germline CDR1 MDHEN, CDR2 SYDVKM. Trimming removed 2 bases at V and 4 bases at J, with 8 bases between. CDR3 size: 13 residues. This CDR3 is CASSLENGYGYTF. In nucleotides, the CDR3 is TGTGCCAGCAGTTTAGAAAACGGCTATGGCTACACCTTC.

This clonotype was found many times. The CDR3 is CASSPGIVETQYF. CDR3 in DNA: TGTGCCAGCAGCCCAGGGATTGTGGAGACCCAGTACTTC. The V call is TRBV7-2, the J call TRBJ2-5, with D possibly matching TRBD1 (5 bases). Trimming took off 5 bases at V and 5 bases at J, with 12 bases between the two ends. CDR3 length: 13 residues. The germline gives CDR1 SGHTA, CDR2 FQGNSA. Full variable domain (missing parts from reference TRBV7-2 and TRBJ2-5): GAGVSQSPSNKVTEKGKDVELRCDPISGHTALYWYRQSLGQGLEFLIYFQGNSAPDKSGLPSDRFSAERTGGSVSTLTIQRTQQEDSAVYLCASSPGIVETQYFGPGTRLLVL.

This clonotype was detected many times. The chain is built from TRBV11-2 and TRBJ2-3, with 7 nucleotides matching TRBD2. After removal of 5 bases from V and 3 bases from J, the junction contained 11 bases not matched to a gene. Germline V gene sequence: CDR1 SGHAT, CDR2 FQNNGV. The CDR3 totals 16 residues. CDR3 loop: CASSPPSSGSTDTQYF. The CDR3 DNA follows: TGTGCCAGCAGCCCACCCTCTAGCGGTTCGACAGATACGCAGTATTTT.

This clonotype was counted many times. The chain uses TRBV5-5 and TRBJ2-7; D may be TRBD1 or TRBD2 (5 bases each). Germline lookup yields CDR1 SGHKS and CDR2 YYEKEE (reference sequence). This CDR3 spans 17 amino acids. The germline V and J ends were trimmed by 4 bases and 2 bases, with 22 bases remaining between them. The CDR3 DNA follows: TGTGCCAGCAGCGCACGGGGCGGTGGGATTTTAGCCTACGAGCAGTACTTC. It translates to CASSARGGGILAYEQYF.

The chain carries TRBV11-2 and TRBJ2-5; 13 nucleotides agree with TRBD2. Looked up from germline, CDR1 is SGHAT and CDR2 is FQNNGV. The CDR3 length is 16 residues. With 5 bases clipped from V and 3 bases from J, the junction kept 6 bases outside the gene matches. The CDR3 is CASSTPGLAGKETQYF. The CDR3 DNA sequence: TGTGCCAGCAGCACCCCGGGACTAGCGGGGAAAGAGACCCAGTACTTC.

Ten or more counts support this clonotype. The V call is TRBV6-5, the J call TRBJ2-7, with 8 positions matching TRBD2. The V gene's germline CDR1 is MNHEY and CDR2 SVGAGI. V lost 2 bases, J lost 0 bases, and 6 bases stayed unmatched. CDR3 length: 16 residues. CDR3 loop: CASSYTLAGRSYEQYF. The CDR3 DNA sequence: TGTGCCAGCAGTTACACCTTAGCGGGGCGCTCCTACGAGCAGTACTTC.

This clonotype was counted ten times or more. V gene TRBV2 combines with J gene TRBJ1-2; TRBD1 matches at 7 bases. Unmatched junction bases numbered 17, after V lost 6 bases and J lost 4 bases. Per the germline V gene, CDR1 is SNHLY and CDR2 is FYNNEI. The CDR3 consists of 17 residues. CDR3 DNA sequence: TGTGCCAGCAGGGATACCAGGGGGTTCTTAACCTTCTATGGCTACACCTTC. It is translated as CASRDTRGFLTFYGYTF.

The chain couples TRBV6-1 to TRBJ2-5; 10 bases fit TRBD1. Trimming at V came to 1 base and at J to 3 bases, leaving 2 bases not matched to a gene. Germline loops: CDR1 MNHNS, CDR2 SASEGT. This CDR3 has 15 residues. The CDR3 bases are TGTGCCAGCAGTGAAGTGGGGACAGGGGAAGAGACCCAGTACTTC. Protein: CASSEVGTGEETQYF.

In its sample, this clonotype was seen a few times. The rearrangement joins TRBV19 to TRBJ1-5, with D perhaps TRBD1 (5 bases). Germline V gives CDR1 LNHDA, CDR2 SQIVND (reference sequence). The CDR3 totals 15 residues. Trimming left V 3 bases short and J 1 base short, with 10 bases between. CDR3 nucleotide sequence: TGTGCCAGTAGTATGTCAGGGAACAGCAATCAGCCCCAGCATTTT. Translating it yields CASSMSGNSNQPQHF.

DNA for the CDR3: TGTGCCAGTAGTCCCACGGCCCTTGGTCAGTACTTC. Protein sequence: CASSPTALGQYF. The chain has TRBV19 and TRBJ2-4; D is uncertain. Germline V gene lookup returns CDR1 LNHDA and CDR2 SQIVND (reference sequence). The CDR3 has 12 residues. V lost 5 bases and J 12 bases, leaving 14 bases between the germline ends.

This chain joins TRBV20-1 and TRBJ2-5, with TRBD2 matching over 15 bases. Trimming at V came to 3 bases and at J to 4 bases, leaving 15 bases not matched to a gene. Germline-derived CDR1 and CDR2 are DFQATT and SNEGSKA (reference sequence). The length of the CDR3 is 19 residues. The CDR3 nucleotides read TGCAGTGCTAGGGTCCCACCGGGACTAGCGGGGGGCGGGGGAGAGACCCAGTACTTC. This translates into CSARVPPGLAGGGGETQYF.

This clonotype appeared a few times. The rearrangement joins TRBV3-1 to TRBJ2-1, with D unclear. Germline V lookup: CDR1 LGHDT, CDR2 YNNKEL (reference sequence). Trimming cost V 4 bases and J 3 bases, with 13 bases left between them. CDR3 size: 15 residues. CDR3 nucleotides: TGTGCCAGCAGCCGACCTGTGATGAACTACAATGAGCAGTTCTTC. This codes for CASSRPVMNYNEQFF.

At least ten counts were recorded for this clonotype. The rearrangement uses TRBV20-1 and TRBJ2-5, with a tentative D call TRBD2 (6 bases). The germline V gene has CDR1 DFQATT and CDR2 SNEGSKA (reference sequence). The CDR3 extends over 13 amino acids. V was trimmed by 5 bases and J by 5 bases, leaving 15 bases between them. The DNA for the CDR3 is TGCAGTGCTTCAGCGGGTGGGGAGGAGACCCAGTACTTC. Its protein is CSASAGGEETQYF.

The rearrangement links TRBV6-1 to TRBJ2-3, with D unresolved. The CDR3 contains 13 residues. Germline assignment: CDR1 MNHNS and CDR2 SASEGT. Trimming took 4 bases from V and 4 from J, leaving 9 bases between them. CDR3 nucleotide sequence: TGTGCCAGCAGTGGACTCTGGGCAGATACGCAGTATTTT. It translates to CASSGLWADTQYF.

This clonotype has more than one count but fewer than ten. The rearrangement links TRBV7-9 to TRBJ2-7; 8 nucleotides agree with TRBD1. Per the germline V gene, CDR1 is SEHNR and CDR2 is FQNEAQ (reference sequence). The CDR3 has 15 amino acids. V was clipped by 1 base and J by 1 base; unmatched bases: 3. The CDR3 protein is CASSLGQGRSYEQYF. The DNA for the CDR3 is TGTGCCAGCAGCTTAGGACAGGGGAGATCCTACGAGCAGTACTTC. The entire variable domain, with the rest obtained from reference TRBV7-9 and TRBJ2-7, is as follows: DTGVSQNPRHKITKRGQNVTFRCDPISEHNRLYWYRQTLGQGPEFLTYFQNEAQLEKSRLLSDRFSAERPKGSFSTLEIQRTEQGDSAMYLCASSLGQGRSYEQYFGPGTRLTVT.

The chain employs TRBV19 and TRBJ2-7; D is uncertain. The germline V gene has CDR1 LNHDA and CDR2 SQIVND (reference sequence). The CDR3 length is 14 residues. Trimming left V 5 bases short and J 9 bases short, with 20 bases between. The CDR3 region is CASSVQDLDHVQYF. The CDR3, as DNA: TGTGCCAGTAGTGTGCAGGATCTCGACCACGTGCAGTACTTC.